The text below deals with one T cell receptor beta chain. From the RT-PCR reads, TCRdb called clonotypes with MiXCR, one entry per CDR3 protein. The sample holds around 750,000 distinct CDR3 sequences; 21% are singletons and the top ten take 10% to 13%. The length of the CDR3 is 15 residues. Germline V CDR1 and CDR2: LGHNA, YNFKEQ. V was pared by 8 bases and J by 4 bases, with 21 bases between. This specimen comes from a study of response to subunit inactivated influenza vaccine. The sample in question was PBMCs from blood, obtained about 5 days after vaccination. This clonotype was sampled from a man aged 50-59 years who received an inactivated influenza vaccine. The chain joins TRBV4-2 to TRBJ2-7, with a possible D match to TRBD2 (6 bases). The CDR3 loop is CASSKGTGTAYEQYF. The CDR3, as DNA: TGTGCCAGCTCCAAGGGGACTGGGACGGCTTACGAGCAGTACTTC.